The 8 T cell receptor beta chains reported below all come from one sample, sequenced in a study of T cells in Graves' hyperthyroidism and ophthalmopathy. TCR beta CDR3 sequences were amplified from RNA transcripts. TCR CDR3 underwent first-round RT-PCR with the HTBI primer set. TCRdb re-analysed the multiplex PCR reads in MiXCR, keeping a single row per CDR3 protein. The table records 690,000 or so distinct CDR3 sequences, roughly a sixth of them present only once. The sequencing input was blood. The source of these receptors is a woman between 50 and 59 years old with Graves' hyperthyroidism that later progressed to Graves' ophthalmopathy.

Many counts were recorded for this clonotype. The V and J genes are TRBV10-3 and TRBJ1-2; 10 positions match TRBD1. Germline CDR1 is ENHRY and CDR2 is SYGVKD. V lost 7 bases to trimming and J lost 7 bases; unmatched junction nucleotides: 9. The CDR3 is 14 amino acids. CDR3: CAITDGQGEVGYTF. CDR3 coding DNA: TGTGCCATCACGGATGGACAGGGGGAGGTTGGCTACACCTTC.

This clonotype was seen at least ten times. This chain connects TRBV7-8 to TRBJ2-5; 11 nucleotides line up with TRBD2. Germline-derived CDR1 and CDR2 are SGHVS and FQNEAQ. The J segment lost 2 bases and the V segment lost 2 bases, leaving 4 bases of the junction unmatched. The CDR3 covers 16 residues. CDR3 in DNA: TGTGCCAGCAGCTTAAGAAGACTAGCGGGGCAAGAGACCCAGTACTTC. Its protein product is CASSLRRLAGQETQYF.

This clonotype was seen only a few times. This chain uses TRBV19 with TRBJ1-1; no reliable D call. The V gene lost 11 bases and the J gene lost 1 base, with 17 bases spanning the gap. This CDR3 has 14 residues. Germline assignment: CDR1 LNHDA and CDR2 SQIVND (reference sequence). The CDR3 region has the DNA TGTGCCGCCGAAATAGGGCGCGGGAACACTGAAGCTTTCTTT. Its translation is CAAEIGRGNTEAFF.

This clonotype came up a few times. The junction and the germline gene differ at one end; a read error may be behind it. The CDR3 sequence: CAGSLDQVGNEQFF. The CDR3, as DNA: TGTGCCGGCAGCTTAGATCAGGTGGGGAATGAGCAGTTCTTC. The rearrangement links TRBV7-6 to TRBJ2-1; D remains unclear. Per the germline V gene, CDR1 is SGHVS and CDR2 is FNYEAQ. This CDR3 comprises 14 residues.

This clonotype turned up a few times. The chain couples TRBV7-3 to TRBJ2-2, with 9 bases that match TRBD2. The V segment lost 1 base and the J segment 5 bases; nucleotides outside the gene matches: 2. Germline CDR1 reads SGHTA; CDR2 reads FQGTGA. CDR3 length equals 15 residues. CDR3 amino acids: CASSLSGGETGELFF. CDR3 coding DNA: TGTGCCAGCAGCTTAAGCGGGGGGGAGACCGGGGAGCTGTTTTTT. Looking up the rest from reference TRBV7-3 and TRBJ2-2 gives the full variable domain: GAGVSQTPSNKVTEKGKYVELRCDPISGHTALYWYRQSLGQGPEFLIYFQGTGAADDSGLPNDRFFAVRPEGSVSTLKIQRTERGDSAVYLCASSLSGGETGELFFGEGSRLTVL.

There are many counts of this clonotype. The J gene is TRBJ1-5, the V gene TRBV11-2; possible D gene TRBD1, 5 bases. The germline gives CDR1 SGHAT, CDR2 FQNNGV. The CDR3 length is 15 residues. Trimming cost V 1 base and J 0 bases, with 7 bases left between them. The CDR3 DNA is TGTGCCAGCAGCTTAGGGGGCCTTAGCAATCAGCCCCAGCATTTT. Amino acids: CASSLGGLSNQPQHF.

This clonotype showed up many times. The chain joins TRBV30 to TRBJ2-7; D remains unclear. V was cut by 3 bases and J by 7 bases, with 13 bases left in between. Germline values: CDR1 GTSNPN, CDR2 SVGIG (reference sequence). This CDR3 comprises 12 residues. The CDR3 loop reads CAWSEGFGEQYF. CDR3 sequence (DNA): TGTGCCTGGAGCGAAGGGTTTGGGGAGCAGTACTTC.

This clonotype has a count of ten or more. The J gene is TRBJ1-1, the V gene TRBV11-1, with D maybe TRBD1 (5 bases). Between the trimmed V and J ends, which lost 1 base and 6 bases, there was a span of 9 bases. Germline CDR1 and CDR2: SGHAT and FQDESV (reference sequence). The CDR3 has 13 residues. The DNA of the CDR3 is TGTGCCAGCAGCTTAGGTCCCAGGGCTGAAGCTTTCTTT. Residues: CASSLGPRAEAFF.